These T cell receptor beta chains were read from a single sample in a study of blood T cell repertoires in COVID-19. Only in-frame clones appear in the TCRdb table, and some are missing; sequencing was by immunoSEQ multiplex PCR. The sample shows approximately 200,000 clones, around 84% of them seen only once. Source material: peripheral blood. The source is a man between 50 and 59 years old with acute or convalescent COVID-19. Both conserved end residues are trimmed from each CDR3. Clone sizes are given selectively: once, few, many, or a class where the clone is expanded.

clone size	V gene	J gene	CDR3 length	CDR3 protein
.	TRBV9	TRBJ1-2	13	ASSVTTGPNYGYT
.	TRBV19	TRBJ2-5	12	ASGSGGGMETQY
.	TRBV28	TRBJ1-2	12	ASRRDSSYGGYT
.	TRBV19	TRBJ1-1	11	ASSTGSRTEAF
once	TRBV12-3/TRBV12-4	TRBJ1-2	11	ASRLTGDYGYT
.	TRBV18	TRBJ2-5	12	ASSPESGEETQY
.	TRBV5-3	TRBJ2-1	15	ARSLAACWPKSGEQF
.	TRBV6-2/TRBV6-3	TRBJ1-1	12	ASSQTGGRTEAF
.	TRBV6-5	TRBJ1-2	10	ASTAGVYGYT
.	TRBV28	TRBJ1-1	13	ASRWAGLKNTEAF
.	TRBV2	TRBJ2-7	12	ASTKEDRAHEQY
.	TRBV6-5	TRBJ1-6	12	ALRGSSYNSPLH
once	TRBV6-6	TRBJ1-3	13	ASSPGLLAGNTIY
.	TRBV5-1	TRBJ1-6	13	ASSLTGDPYSPLH
.	TRBV11-2	TRBJ2-4	13	ASSLVRRLVYIQY
once	TRBV18	TRBJ2-7	13	ASSHTTGKIYEQY
.	TRBV7-9	TRBJ1-4	12	ASSFRATNEKLF
.	TRBV30	TRBJ1-5	11	AWSMRSNQPQH